These T cell receptor beta chains were read from a single sample in a study of monozygotic twins with cystic fibrosis. Libraries were prepared by immunoSEQ multiplex PCR; TCRdb keeps only in-frame clonotypes and omits some of them. Of 35,000 or so clones listed, 84% were seen once; the top ten hold 1.5% to 2%. The material sequenced was blood. Receptors were obtained from a girl aged 2-15 years with cystic fibrosis. The CDR3 runs from the conserved cysteine through the conserved F or W. Fields, in order: J gene, D gene, V gene, clone size, CDR3 protein, CDR3 DNA. D genes are given only for firm matches. Clone size appears in some rows only: once, few, many, or a class for an expanded clone.

J gene: TRBJ1-4; D gene: NA; V gene: TRBV4-1; clone size: NA; CDR3 protein: CASSPRLATNEKLFF; CDR3 DNA: TGCGCCAGCAGCCCCAGGCTTGCAACTAATGAAAAACTGTTTTTT
J gene: TRBJ2-1; D gene: NA; V gene: TRBV18; clone size: NA; CDR3 protein: CASSPKGEQFF; CDR3 DNA: TGTGCCAGCTCACCAAAGGGGGAGCAGTTCTTC
J gene: TRBJ2-3; D gene: NA; V gene: TRBV9; clone size: NA; CDR3 protein: CASSVGKTDTQYF; CDR3 DNA: TGTGCCAGCAGCGTGGGCAAGACAGATACGCAGTATTTT
J gene: TRBJ2-7; D gene: NA; V gene: TRBV6-1; clone size: few; CDR3 protein: CASSAIHSGTTHEQYF; CDR3 DNA: TGTGCCAGCAGTGCTATTCACTCCGGGACCACCCACGAGCAGTACTTC
J gene: TRBJ1-2; D gene: NA; V gene: TRBV6-1; clone size: NA; CDR3 protein: CASKTTGVTNYGYTF; CDR3 DNA: TGTGCCAGCAAAACAACAGGAGTGACTAACTATGGCTACACCTTC
J gene: TRBJ1-6; D gene: NA; V gene: TRBV6-5; clone size: NA; CDR3 protein: CASLAGYNSPLHF; CDR3 DNA: TGTGCCAGCCTGGCGGGCTATAATTCACCCCTCCACTTT
J gene: TRBJ1-1; D gene: NA; V gene: TRBV30; clone size: NA; CDR3 protein: CAWSGRDVFTEAFF; CDR3 DNA: TGTGCCTGGAGTGGAAGGGATGTCTTCACTGAAGCTTTCTTT
J gene: TRBJ1-5; D gene: NA; V gene: TRBV25-1; clone size: NA; CDR3 protein: CASSVRGWLGQPQHF; CDR3 DNA: TGTGCCAGCAGTGTGCGAGGGTGGTTGGGTCAGCCCCAGCATTTT
J gene: TRBJ2-1; D gene: NA; V gene: TRBV5-6; clone size: NA; CDR3 protein: CASSLGGVYSYNEQFF; CDR3 DNA: TGTGCCAGCAGCTTGGGTGGGGTCTACTCCTACAATGAGCAGTTCTTC
J gene: TRBJ2-7; D gene: TRBD2; V gene: TRBV6-1; clone size: NA; CDR3 protein: CASSESAGGTEQYF; CDR3 DNA: TGTGCCAGCAGTGAATCGGCGGGGGGAACCGAGCAGTACTTC
J gene: TRBJ2-4; D gene: NA; V gene: TRBV9; clone size: NA; CDR3 protein: CASSVDGGVAKNIQYF; CDR3 DNA: TGTGCCAGCAGCGTAGATGGAGGAGTAGCCAAAAACATTCAGTACTTC
J gene: TRBJ2-5; D gene: NA; V gene: TRBV9; clone size: NA; CDR3 protein: CASSVVKEGTQYF; CDR3 DNA: TGTGCCAGCAGCGTAGTTAAAGAGGGGACCCAGTACTTC
J gene: TRBJ1-6; D gene: TRBD1; V gene: TRBV7-2; clone size: NA; CDR3 protein: CASSFARTGASPLHF; CDR3 DNA: TGTGCCAGCAGCTTTGCTAGGACAGGGGCCTCACCCCTCCACTTT
J gene: TRBJ1-2; D gene: TRBD1; V gene: TRBV20-1; clone size: NA; CDR3 protein: CRRDSTNGYTF; CDR3 DNA: TGCCGGAGGGACAGCACGAATGGCTACACCTTC
J gene: TRBJ1-2; D gene: NA; V gene: TRBV21-1; clone size: NA; CDR3 protein: CASSNKGGQGSF; CDR3 DNA: TGTGCCAGCAGCAATAAAGGGGGACAGGGTTCCTTC
J gene: TRBJ2-1; D gene: NA; V gene: TRBV30; clone size: NA; CDR3 protein: CAMEFQDNYNEQFF; CDR3 DNA: TGTGCCATGGAGTTTCAGGACAACTACAATGAGCAGTTCTTC
J gene: TRBJ1-2; D gene: NA; V gene: TRBV20-1; clone size: few; CDR3 protein: CSVTSTWGYTF; CDR3 DNA: TGCAGTGTAACCAGTACTTGGGGCTACACCTTC
J gene: TRBJ2-5; D gene: NA; V gene: TRBV4-1; clone size: once; CDR3 protein: CASSQDFAARQETQYF; CDR3 DNA: TGCGCCAGCAGCCAAGATTTCGCAGCAAGGCAAGAGACCCAGTACTTC
J gene: TRBJ2-5; D gene: NA; V gene: TRBV29-1; clone size: NA; CDR3 protein: CSVDSIQSQETQYF; CDR3 DNA: TGCAGCGTTGACTCAATTCAGAGTCAAGAGACCCAGTACTTC
J gene: TRBJ1-1; D gene: NA; V gene: TRBV5-1; clone size: few; CDR3 protein: CASSLDWGGEAFF; CDR3 DNA: TGCGCCAGCAGCTTGGACTGGGGCGGTGAAGCTTTCTTT
J gene: TRBJ1-1; D gene: NA; V gene: TRBV7-8; clone size: NA; CDR3 protein: CASSLGQGNTEAFF; CDR3 DNA: TGTGCCAGCAGCTTAGGTCAGGGGAACACTGAAGCTTTCTTT
J gene: TRBJ1-2; D gene: NA; V gene: TRBV9; clone size: few; CDR3 protein: CASSGPSRDGLYGYTF; CDR3 DNA: TGTGCCAGCAGCGGGCCCTCACGGGACGGACTATATGGCTACACCTTC
J gene: TRBJ1-1; D gene: NA; V gene: TRBV7-9; clone size: NA; CDR3 protein: CAAGGSTEAFF; CDR3 DNA: TGTGCCGCGGGGGGAAGCACTGAAGCTTTCTTT
J gene: TRBJ2-5; D gene: NA; V gene: TRBV19; clone size: NA; CDR3 protein: CASSILRANQETQYF; CDR3 DNA: TGTGCCAGTAGTATCCTCCGGGCAAACCAAGAGACCCAGTACTTC
J gene: TRBJ2-1; D gene: TRBD1; V gene: TRBV30; clone size: NA; CDR3 protein: CAWIPTGGNEQFF; CDR3 DNA: TGTGCCTGGATACCTACAGGGGGCAATGAGCAGTTCTTC
J gene: TRBJ1-6; D gene: NA; V gene: TRBV21-1; clone size: NA; CDR3 protein: CASSKVEGRGRFNSPLHF; CDR3 DNA: TGTGCCAGCAGCAAAGTGGAAGGAAGGGGCCGATTTAATTCACCCCTCCACTTT
J gene: TRBJ2-7; D gene: NA; V gene: TRBV5-1; clone size: NA; CDR3 protein: CASSLSPGGYSYEQYF; CDR3 DNA: TGCGCCAGCAGCTTGAGCCCGGGGGGCTACTCCTACGAGCAGTACTTC
J gene: TRBJ2-1; D gene: NA; V gene: TRBV7-9; clone size: NA; CDR3 protein: CASSSVYEQFF; CDR3 DNA: TGTGCCAGCAGCTCCGTTTACGAGCAGTTCTTC
J gene: TRBJ1-4; D gene: TRBD1; V gene: TRBV13; clone size: NA; CDR3 protein: CASSNRDSPKGEKLFF; CDR3 DNA: TGTGCCAGCAGCAACCGGGACAGCCCAAAAGGAGAAAAACTGTTTTTT
J gene: TRBJ1-5; D gene: TRBD1; V gene: TRBV25-1; clone size: NA; CDR3 protein: CASSDHRGDQPQHF; CDR3 DNA: TGTGCCAGCAGTGACCACAGGGGGGATCAGCCCCAGCATTTT
J gene: TRBJ1-2; D gene: NA; V gene: TRBV25-1; clone size: NA; CDR3 protein: CASSERWGRRYTF; CDR3 DNA: TGTGCCAGCAGTGAACGATGGGGCCGGCGCTACACCTTC
J gene: TRBJ2-3; D gene: TRBD1; V gene: TRBV18; clone size: NA; CDR3 protein: CASSLGTGVDF; CDR3 DNA: TGTGCCAGCTCACTCGGGACAGGGGTGGATTTT
J gene: TRBJ2-1; D gene: TRBD1; V gene: TRBV15; clone size: NA; CDR3 protein: CATSRGRTGDNEQFF; CDR3 DNA: TGTGCCACCAGCAGAGGGAGAACAGGGGACAATGAGCAGTTCTTC
J gene: TRBJ2-5; D gene: TRBD1; V gene: TRBV2; clone size: NA; CDR3 protein: CATQGVAALEQETQYF; CDR3 DNA: TGTGCCACACAGGGGGTAGCGGCACTCGAACAAGAGACCCAGTACTTC
J gene: TRBJ1-2; D gene: NA; V gene: TRBV6-5; clone size: NA; CDR3 protein: CASSYSKGWDGYTF; CDR3 DNA: TGTGCCAGCAGTTACTCGAAAGGGTGGGATGGCTACACCTTC
J gene: TRBJ2-5; D gene: TRBD1; V gene: TRBV27; clone size: NA; CDR3 protein: CASSLVGGGETQYF; CDR3 DNA: TGTGCCAGCAGTTTAGTAGGGGGCGGAGAGACCCAGTACTTC
J gene: TRBJ2-5; D gene: NA; V gene: TRBV7-9; clone size: NA; CDR3 protein: CASRQLQETQYF; CDR3 DNA: TGTGCCAGCAGACAGTTGCAAGAGACCCAGTACTTC
J gene: TRBJ2-7; D gene: TRBD1; V gene: TRBV29-1; clone size: NA; CDR3 protein: CSVWTGGPYEQYF; CDR3 DNA: TGCAGCGTCTGGACAGGGGGCCCCTACGAGCAGTACTTC
J gene: TRBJ1-6; D gene: TRBD1; V gene: TRBV6-1; clone size: NA; CDR3 protein: CASSGRGQGFNSPLHF; CDR3 DNA: TGTGCCAGCAGTGGCAGGGGACAGGGGTTCAATTCACCCCTCCACTTT
J gene: TRBJ2-7; D gene: NA; V gene: TRBV5-6; clone size: NA; CDR3 protein: CASSLGGDEQYF; CDR3 DNA: TGTGCCAGCAGCTTGGGGGGAGACGAGCAGTACTTC
J gene: TRBJ1-5; D gene: NA; V gene: TRBV30; clone size: few; CDR3 protein: CAWSVRRLFAQPQHF; CDR3 DNA: TGTGCCTGGAGTGTTCGGAGGCTGTTTGCTCAGCCCCAGCATTTT
J gene: TRBJ1-5; D gene: NA; V gene: TRBV29-1; clone size: NA; CDR3 protein: CSVAAGADQPQHF; CDR3 DNA: TGCAGCGTTGCGGCAGGGGCGGATCAGCCCCAGCATTTT
J gene: TRBJ2-7; D gene: NA; V gene: TRBV30; clone size: NA; CDR3 protein: CAWSVRQEREQYF; CDR3 DNA: TGTGCCTGGAGTGTACGGCAGGAACGCGAGCAGTACTTC
J gene: TRBJ2-5; D gene: NA; V gene: TRBV18; clone size: once; CDR3 protein: CASSPQGETQYF; CDR3 DNA: TGTGCCAGCTCACCACAGGGGGAGACCCAGTACTTC
J gene: TRBJ1-5; D gene: NA; V gene: TRBV5-1; clone size: NA; CDR3 protein: CASSLGAGQPQHF; CDR3 DNA: TGCGCCAGCAGCTTGGGGGCAGGTCAGCCCCAGCATTTT
J gene: TRBJ1-1; D gene: NA; V gene: TRBV13; clone size: NA; CDR3 protein: CASSLAGRRRAFF; CDR3 DNA: TGTGCCAGCAGCTTAGCGGGGCGCCGCCGGGCTTTCTTT
J gene: TRBJ2-7; D gene: NA; V gene: TRBV6-1; clone size: NA; CDR3 protein: CASTGQQGGAYEQYF; CDR3 DNA: TGTGCCAGCACCGGGCAACAGGGAGGGGCCTACGAGCAGTACTTC
J gene: TRBJ1-5; D gene: NA; V gene: TRBV9; clone size: NA; CDR3 protein: CASSAAGFHQPQHF; CDR3 DNA: TGTGCCAGCAGCGCCGCAGGGTTTCATCAGCCCCAGCATTTT